The rows below give T cell receptor beta chains drawn from one sample of a study of human T cells and chemical hapten exposure. TCRdb re-called the RACE reads with MiXCR, one entry per CDR3 protein. Here the sample spans roughly 80,000 distinct CDR3 sequences, 14% being singletons. The sample was whole blood, taken in connection with sensitization to the hapten diphenylcyclopropenone (DPC). The receptors derive from a woman aged 45-59 years with alopecia areata. Some clones in this sample may be carry-over from other donors' samples. The CDR3 runs from the conserved cysteine through the conserved F or W. D genes are given only for firm matches. Clone size is stated in some rows and not others, as once, few, many or a class when expanded.

.,TRBJ2-3,few,TRBV28,TGTGCCACCCATCTATCAGATACGCAGTATTTT,CATHLSDTQYF
TRBD2,TRBJ2-5,few,TRBV7-6,TGTGCCAGCAGTCCACCCGGGCGGGGGGGCGTTCAAGAGACCCAGTACTTC,CASSPPGRGGVQETQYF
TRBD1,TRBJ1-3,.,TRBV7-2,TGTGCCAGCAGCCCCGACAGGGCGTCTGGAAACACCATATATTTT,CASSPDRASGNTIYF
.,TRBJ2-4,.,TRBV30,TGTGCCTGGAGTGGGCAGGGATCTAACATTCAGTACTTC,CAWSGQGSNIQYF
TRBD1,TRBJ1-1,.,TRBV11-3,TGTGCCAGCAGTCCTGGGTTGGGACAGAGAGAAGCTTTCTTT,CASSPGLGQREAFF
TRBD2,TRBJ2-5,many,TRBV6-2/TRBV6-3,TGTGCCAGCAGTTACTGGGAAGGACTAGCGGGACCGAAACGGTATACCCAGTACTTC,CASSYWEGLAGPKRYTQYF
.,TRBJ1-6,.,TRBV28,TGTGCCAGCAGCCTGGAGACGGCTAATTCACCCCTCCACTTT,CASSLETANSPLHF
.,TRBJ1-1,.,TRBV7-8,TGTGCCAGCAGCTTAAGGCAGGGTAGTGGCACTGAAGCTTTCTTT,CASSLRQGSGTEAFF
.,TRBJ1-6,few,TRBV11-2,TGTGCCAGCAGCTTGGGCGGTACTCTTCAGGGGCCATCAAGGAATTCACCCCTCCACTTT,CASSLGGTLQGPSRNSPLHF
.,TRBJ2-3,few,TRBV5-1,TGCGCCAGCAGCTTTAGCGAACCACAAGATACGCAGTATTTT,CASSFSEPQDTQYF
.,TRBJ1-5,few,TRBV19,TGTGCCAGTAGGGGGGATCGAGCGAGCAATCAGCCCCAGCATTTT,CASRGDRASNQPQHF
.,TRBJ1-4,.,TRBV7-6,TGTGCCAGCAGCTTAGCGTTGGGGGCGGAAACTAATGAAAAACTGTTTTTT,CASSLALGAETNEKLFF
.,TRBJ1-1,few,TRBV25-1,TGTGCCAGCAGTGTTTCAATAACTGAAGCTTTCTTT,CASSVSITEAFF
.,TRBJ1-1,few,TRBV20-1,TGCAGTGCTAGAGTTGGTGGCAGGGTGAACACTGAAGCTTTCTTT,CSARVGGRVNTEAFF
TRBD1,TRBJ2-2,few,TRBV7-9,TGTGCCAGCAGCTCGACAGGGGCGAACACCGGGGAGCTGTTTTTT,CASSSTGANTGELFF
.,TRBJ1-1,few,TRBV3-1,TGTGCCAGCAGCTCAGACACTGAAGCTTTCTTT,CASSSDTEAFF
.,TRBJ1-1,few,TRBV20-1,TGCAGTGCTAGATCCGGACCTGAAGCTTTCTTT,CSARSGPEAFF
.,TRBJ1-6,many,TRBV2,TGTGCCAGCAATACCCGAGAGCTGGCACCCCTCCACTTT,CASNTRELAPLHF
.,TRBJ2-1,.,TRBV3-1,TGTGCCAGCAGCCAAGACAGGGCGGGGAATGAGCAGTTCTTC,CASSQDRAGNEQFF
TRBD1,TRBJ2-2,few,TRBV7-2,TGTGCCAGCAGCCTAGAGGGGGCCCTCCGGGGCGGGGAGCTGTTTTTT,CASSLEGALRGGELFF
.,TRBJ2-7,.,TRBV21-1,TGTGCCAGCAAAGGCCCCCACGAGCAGTACTTC,CASKGPHEQYF
TRBD1,TRBJ2-5,.,TRBV5-1,TGCGCCAGCAGATCGGGACAGCAAGAGACCCAGTACTTC,CASRSGQQETQYF
.,TRBJ1-1,few,TRBV20-1,TGCAGTGCTACCAGAGGGGATTTCCCTGAAGCTTTCTTT,CSATRGDFPEAFF
TRBD1,TRBJ2-4,once,TRBV29-1,TGCAGCGTTGAAGACAGGGGGCCCGCCAAAAACATTCAGTACTTC,CSVEDRGPAKNIQYF
TRBD1,TRBJ1-6,few,TRBV27,TGTGCCAGCAGTTCCTCCGGGACAGGGGCCTTCTATAATTCACCCCTCCACTTT,CASSSSGTGAFYNSPLHF
TRBD1,TRBJ1-5,few,TRBV7-2,TGTGCCAGCAGCCTAACCGGGACAGGGAATAAGCCCCAGCATTTT,CASSLTGTGNKPQHF
.,TRBJ2-7,.,TRBV18,TGTGCCAGCTCACCGGACGGCGGCCCCTACGAGCAGTACTTC,CASSPDGGPYEQYF
.,TRBJ1-2,many,TRBV28,TGTGCCAGCAGTCCAACAGAAACCTACATGTATGGCTACACCTTC,CASSPTETYMYGYTF
.,TRBJ2-3,few,TRBV11-2,TGTGCCAGCAGCTGGGGGACGCGGACAGTCACAGATACGCAGTATTTT,CASSWGTRTVTDTQYF